Detailed here is one T cell receptor beta chain. These data come from a study of T cell responses to AZD1222 COVID-19 vaccine. Repertoires were generated with immunoSEQ multiplex PCR, while TCRdb's copy carries only in-frame clones and drops some. The data contain under 140,000 clones, around 81% of them singletons. Trimming removed 0 bases at V and 3 bases at J, with 14 bases between. Germline V gene sequence: CDR1 SGDLS, CDR2 YYNGEE. The CDR3 has 16 amino acids. The origin of this receptor is an adult in good health. This sample comprised peripheral blood, obtained on day 0 of AZD1222 vaccination. The chain uses TRBV9 and TRBJ2-3; tentative D call: TRBD2 (6 bases). The CDR3: CASSVDGGLGTDTQYF. CDR3 DNA sequence: TGTGCCAGCAGCGTAGATGGGGGGTTGGGTACAGATACGCAGTATTTT.